Presented here are 13 T cell receptor beta chains from one specimen sequenced in a study of blood T cell repertoires in COVID-19. The protocol was immunoSEQ multiplex PCR, while the TCRdb copy is restricted to in-frame clones and leaves out a portion. The table has 490,000 or so clones, 70% to 90% seen once. Sequenced material: PBMCs or T cells enriched from blood (not recorded which). The source is a woman aged 40 to 49 who had recovered from COVID-19.

CDR3 region: CSVSQGTYEQYF. CDR3 nucleotides: TGCAGCGTTAGCCAGGGCACCTACGAGCAGTACTTC. This chain uses TRBV29-1 with TRBJ2-7; the D gene is possibly TRBD1 (5 bases). V gave up 5 bases and J gave up 2 bases, with 10 bases separating them. Germline CDR1 and CDR2: SQVTM and ANQGSEA. This CDR3 region has 12 residues.

The V call is TRBV20-1, the J call TRBJ2-7, with 7 nucleotides matching TRBD1. The CDR3 runs 14 residues. Per germline, CDR1 DFQATT and CDR2 SNEGSKA (reference sequence). The V gene end was trimmed by 3 bases and the J gene end by 4 bases; junction bases not matched to a gene: 9. Here the CDR3 reads CSASTPGTAYEQYF. The CDR3 DNA reads as TGCAGTGCTAGTACCCCTGGGACAGCTTACGAGCAGTACTTC.

The V call is TRBV29-1, the J call TRBJ1-1, with a weak D call TRBD1 (6 bases). Germline loops: CDR1 SQVTM, CDR2 ANQGSEA. V gave up 4 bases and J gave up 10 bases, with 22 bases separating them. This CDR3 is built from 14 residues. The DNA of the CDR3 is TGCAGCGTTGTGTCGGTGTTGGGGGCATTCGGAGCTTTCTTT. Protein: CSVVSVLGAFGAFF.

Concerning this clone itself: This sample includes further DNA sequences coding for the same CDR3. The J gene is TRBJ1-6, the V gene TRBV28; no reliable D call. V was clipped by 7 bases and J by 1 base, with 5 bases between them. Germline CDR1 reads MDHEN; CDR2 reads SYDVKM. The CDR3 extends over 13 amino acids. The CDR3 DNA reads as TGTGCCAGCACGGGGTCCTATAATTCACCCCTCCACTTT. Translated: CASTGSYNSPLHF.

The genes are TRBV9 and TRBJ1-1; weak D call: TRBD1 (5 bases). The length of the CDR3 is 15 residues. Germline CDR1 SGDLS, CDR2 YYNGEE. V was cut by 0 bases and J by 5 bases, with 14 bases left in between. The CDR3 DNA is TGTGCCAGCAGCGTAGACGGGGCGGGGATGACTGAAGCTTTCTTT. Translated, it gives CASSVDGAGMTEAFF.

This chain uses TRBV11-2 with TRBJ1-6; D not certain. The CDR3 length is 12 residues. Deletions cut 3 bases from V and 7 bases from J, with 4 bases between. Germline V gene data show CDR1 as SGHAT and CDR2 as FQNNGV. The CDR3 loop reads CASSLRNSPLHF. CDR3 coding DNA: TGTGCCAGCAGCTTGAGAAATTCACCCCTCCACTTT.

In this sample, this clone turned up a few times. One end of the junction fails to match germline, which may point to a read error. The chain joins TRBV18 to TRBJ2-2; 10 bases agree with TRBD2. Per the germline V gene, CDR1 is KGHSH and CDR2 is LQKENI. The CDR3 has 17 residues. CDR3 sequence reads: CASSPLALAGVPGELFF. CDR3 sequence (DNA): TGTGCCAGCTCTCCACTCGCGCTAGCGGGAGTTCCCGGGGAGCTGTTTTTT. Full variable domain (remainder filled in from reference TRBV18 and TRBJ2-2): NAGVMQNPRHLVRRRGQEARLRCSPMKGHSHVYWYRQLPEEGLKFMVYLQKENIIDESGMPKERFSAEFPKEGPSILRIQQVVRGDSAAYFCASSPLALAGVPGELFFGEGSRLTVL.

The chain has TRBV4-3 and TRBJ1-2, with 7 nucleotides matching TRBD1. The ends lost 3 bases at V and 6 bases at J; junction bases unmatched: 4. The CDR3 runs to 13 residues. Germline V CDR1 and CDR2: LGHNA, YSLEER. CDR3 DNA sequence: TGCGCCAGCAGCCAGGAACAGGGGAATGGCTACACCTTC. It is translated as CASSQEQGNGYTF.

A word on this clone: In the same sample, other DNA sequences code for this CDR3. This chain joins TRBV19 and TRBJ1-2; a weak D match, TRBD1 (5 bases). The V and J ends lost 2 bases and 6 bases respectively, with 13 bases between them. In germline, CDR1 is LNHDA, CDR2 SQIVND (reference sequence). The CDR3 is 14 residues long. CDR3 coding DNA: TGTGCCAGTAGTATAACTGCAGGGCGTAATGGCTACACCTTC. Translated: CASSITAGRNGYTF. The full variable domain, its missing parts supplied by reference TRBV19 and TRBJ1-2, is DGGITQSPKYLFRKEGQNVTLSCEQNLNHDAMYWYRQDPGQGLRLIYYSQIVNDFQKGDIAEGYSVSREKKESFPLTVTSAQKNPTAFYLCASSITAGRNGYTFGSGTRLTVV.

The rearrangement links TRBV7-9 to TRBJ2-4; 9 bases are shared with TRBD2. Losses at the gene ends were 0 bases for V and 3 bases for J; bases not matched to a gene: 6. CDR3 size: 17 residues. The germline gives CDR1 SEHNR, CDR2 FQNEAQ (reference sequence). CDR3 nucleotides: TGTGCCAGCAGCTTAGCTGAGATAGCGGGAGTCAAAAACATTCAGTACTTC. Encoded protein: CASSLAEIAGVKNIQYF.

This clone occurred many times. The genes are TRBV19 and TRBJ2-7; the match to TRBD1 covers 8 bases. J lost 7 bases, V lost 4 bases, and 9 bases had no gene match. CDR3 length equals 14 residues. Germline values: CDR1 LNHDA, CDR2 SQIVND (reference sequence). The DNA of the CDR3 is TGTGCCAGTAGTACGGACAGGGCCTCTAAGGAGCAGTACTTC. It specifies CASSTDRASKEQYF.

The rearrangement joins TRBV21-1 to TRBJ2-1; no check of the table's D call, TRBD2, against the DNA was made. TRBV21-1 is a known pseudogene. The CDR3 extends over 21 amino acids. DNA for the CDR3: TGTGCCAGCAGCAAAGCTTGGGGAAAAAGCGGGAGTGGTGTTGGCTACAATGAGCAGTTCTTC. Residues: CASSKAWGKSGSGVGYNEQFF.

The chain couples TRBV6-5 to TRBJ2-3; D is possibly TRBD1 (7 bases). There are 15 residues in the CDR3. CDR1 MNHEY and CDR2 SVGAGI come from the germline V gene. The V end was cut by 2 bases, the J end by 4 bases, with 13 bases between. The CDR3 DNA follows: TGTGCCAGCAGTTACAATGGCAGGGGGGCAGATACGCAGTATTTT. This translates into CASSYNGRGADTQYF.